One and the same sample provided the 13 T cell receptor beta chains below, sequenced in a study of memory CD4+ T cells and cytomegalovirus serostatus (dated by TCRdb to the late 2010s). Library generation was performed with the immunoSEQ multiplex PCR assay. This is the immuneACCESS table as TCRdb keeps it, with only in-frame sequences that have V and J called. A part of the clones is gone; compared with another copy, unresolved V genes explain less than half, and the rest is unexplained. This sample is represented by 85,000 to 100,000 clones; about four fifths of them were singletons. Around 3.6% of the sample belongs to the ten largest clones. Single viable CD3+CD4+CD8-CD45RO+ cells were sorted as memory CD4+ T cells on a FACSAria II. Sequenced sample: memory CD4+ T cells from blood. Receptors originate from an adult in good health and CMV-seropositive.

The J gene is TRBJ1-2, the V gene TRBV18; 9 bases match TRBD1. V was pared by 2 bases and J by 6 bases, with 4 bases of the junction left unmatched. Germline lookup yields CDR1 KGHSH and CDR2 LQKENI. The length of the CDR3 is 14 residues. The CDR3 here is CASSPGQGSDGYTF. The CDR3 coding sequence is TGTGCCAGCTCACCAGGACAGGGGAGTGATGGCTACACCTTC.

DNA of the CDR3: TGTGCCATCAGTCCGCGTGAACGGGACGGCGAGCAGTACTTC. Translating it yields CAISPRERDGEQYF. J is TRBJ2-7 and V is TRBV10-3, with D perhaps being TRBD1 or TRBD2 (5 bases each). The ends were cut back, 5 bases at V and 6 bases at J, with 17 bases in the middle. Germline V gene sequence: CDR1 ENHRY, CDR2 SYGVKD. This CDR3 contains 14 residues.

This rearrangement joins TRBV28 to TRBJ1-5, with D possibly matching TRBD1 (5 bases). The CDR3 consists of 14 residues. Per germline, CDR1 MDHEN and CDR2 SYDVKM. Trimming took 6 bases from V and 5 from J, leaving 14 bases between them. The CDR3 here is CASSRQGPYQPQHF. CDR3 DNA: TGTGCCAGCAGCCGCCAGGGACCCTATCAGCCCCAGCATTTT.

This clone was seen a handful of times. This chain joins TRBV10-1 and TRBJ1-1; no clear D. Trimming cost V 0 bases and J 6 bases, with 8 bases left between them. This CDR3 is built from 13 residues. Germline V gene sequence: CDR1 WNHNN, CDR2 SYGVQD (reference sequence). The CDR3 DNA reads TGCGCCAGCAGTGAGTCGGGAAGTCCTGAAGCTTTCTTT. This codes for CASSESGSPEAFF.

This clone was counted a few times. The CDR3 reads CASSYRLATPYNEQFF. Written as DNA, the CDR3 is TGTGCCAGCAGTTATCGACTAGCGACCCCCTACAATGAGCAGTTCTTC. This sequence joins TRBV27 and TRBJ2-1; TRBD2 matches 8 bases. Germline trimming cut 4 bases from V and 2 bases from J; bases unmatched to any gene: 7. Germline V gene sequence: CDR1 MNHEY, CDR2 SMNVEV (reference sequence). This CDR3 has 16 amino acids.

The chain has TRBV2 and TRBJ1-2; 9 bases match TRBD1. CDR3 length equals 17 residues. The germline gives CDR1 SNHLY, CDR2 FYNNEI. V lost 7 bases and J lost 4; bases outside the gene matches: 16. As DNA, the CDR3 is TGTGCCAGCACTGGAAGTCCGGGACAGGGACTCTCCTATGGCTACACCTTC. Residues: CASTGSPGQGLSYGYTF.

J is TRBJ2-4 and V is TRBV11-1, with D perhaps matching TRBD2 (6 bases). This CDR3 comprises 12 residues. Germline values: CDR1 SGHAT, CDR2 FQDESV (reference sequence). The ends were cut back, 5 bases at V and 7 bases at J, with 9 bases in the middle. In DNA, the CDR3 is TGTGCCAGCAGCGTTGGGAGGAACATTCAGTACTTC. As protein: CASSVGRNIQYF.

This chain links TRBV28 with TRBJ1-5; possible D gene TRBD1, 6 bases. Trimming removed 5 bases at V and 2 bases at J, with 22 bases between. This CDR3 comprises 18 residues. The germline gives CDR1 MDHEN, CDR2 SYDVKM. The CDR3, as DNA: TGTGCCAGCAGTACGATCAAACAGGGTGGCAGGGGCAATCAGCCCCAGCATTTT. The encoded protein is CASSTIKQGGRGNQPQHF.

Notes on this clone: Other DNA variants within this sample encode the same CDR3. The chain combines TRBV2 with TRBJ1-3; D gene unclear. The CDR3 length is 15 residues. V lost 6 bases and J 2 bases, leaving 14 bases between the germline ends. Germline CDR1 SNHLY, CDR2 FYNNEI. The CDR3 coding sequence is TGTGCCAGCAGCGAAACGGACGGCGCTGGAAACACCATATATTTT. This encodes CASSETDGAGNTIYF. The full variable domain, in which reference TRBV2 and TRBJ1-3 provide the parts outside the CDR3, is EPEVTQTPSHQVTQMGQEVILRCVPISNHLYFYWYRQILGQKVEFLVSFYNNEISEKSEIFDDQFSVERPDGSNFTLKIRSTKLEDSAMYFCASSETDGAGNTIYFGEGSWLTVV.

The chain carries TRBV4-3 and TRBJ2-7, with D uncertain. This CDR3 has 13 residues. Germline-derived CDR1 and CDR2 are LGHNA and YSLEER. V was shortened by 0 bases and J by 5 bases, with 8 bases between the two germline ends. DNA of the CDR3: TGCGCCAGCAGCCAAGACGTGAGGAACGAGCAGTACTTC. This codes for CASSQDVRNEQYF.

The V and J genes are TRBV6-5 and TRBJ2-3; D is possibly TRBD1 or TRBD2 (5 bases each). Looked up from germline, CDR1 is MNHEY and CDR2 is SVGAGI. The CDR3 contains 13 residues. Trimming removed 4 bases from V and 4 bases from J, with 9 bases in between. This chain's CDR3 is CASSFEGPDTQYF. The CDR3 nucleotides read TGTGCCAGCAGTTTTGAGGGGCCAGATACGCAGTATTTT.

V is TRBV14 and J is TRBJ2-5; TRBD2 agrees at 9 bases. The CDR3 is 15 residues long. V was pared by 1 base and J by 7 bases, with 7 bases of the junction left unmatched. Germline V gives CDR1 SGHDN, CDR2 FVKESK. In DNA form, the CDR3 reads TGTGCCAGCAGCCAAGGGGCGGGAGGGCCCCGGACCCAGTACTTC. Residues: CASSQGAGGPRTQYF.

This clone has only one observation. This rearrangement joins TRBV5-1 to TRBJ2-6; D not certain. This CDR3 is 16 amino acids long. The germline V gene encodes CDR1 SGHRS and CDR2 YFSETQ. Trimming cost V 6 bases and J 0 bases, with 13 bases left between them. The CDR3 spells CASTNGPGSGANVLTF. In nucleotides, the CDR3 is TGCGCCAGCACTAATGGACCCGGCTCTGGGGCCAACGTCCTGACTTTC.